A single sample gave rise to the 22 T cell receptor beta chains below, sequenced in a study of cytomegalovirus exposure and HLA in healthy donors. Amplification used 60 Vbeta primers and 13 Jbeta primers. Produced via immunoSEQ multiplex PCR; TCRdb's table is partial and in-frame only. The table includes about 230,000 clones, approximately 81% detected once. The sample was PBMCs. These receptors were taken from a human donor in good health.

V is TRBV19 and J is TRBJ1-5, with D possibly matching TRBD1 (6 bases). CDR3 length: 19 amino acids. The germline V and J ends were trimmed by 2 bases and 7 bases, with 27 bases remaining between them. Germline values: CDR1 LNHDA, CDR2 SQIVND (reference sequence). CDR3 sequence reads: CASSITPAGGRGELQPQHF. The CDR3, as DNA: TGTGCCAGTAGTATAACGCCCGCGGGGGGGAGGGGGGAATTGCAGCCCCAGCATTTT.

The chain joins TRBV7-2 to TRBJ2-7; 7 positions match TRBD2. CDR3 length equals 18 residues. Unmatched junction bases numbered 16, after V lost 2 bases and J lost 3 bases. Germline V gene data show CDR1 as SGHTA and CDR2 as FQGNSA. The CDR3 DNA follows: TGTGCCAGCAGCTTAATGAAAGGGGTCACGGGAGGTGGCTACGAGCAGTACTTC. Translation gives CASSLMKGVTGGGYEQYF.

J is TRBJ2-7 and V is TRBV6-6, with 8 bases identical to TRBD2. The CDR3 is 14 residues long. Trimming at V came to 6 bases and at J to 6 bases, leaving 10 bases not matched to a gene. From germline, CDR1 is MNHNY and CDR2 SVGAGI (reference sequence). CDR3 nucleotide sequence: TGTGCCAGCAGGTCGAGCGGGAGTATTCCCGAGCAGTACTTC. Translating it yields CASRSSGSIPEQYF.

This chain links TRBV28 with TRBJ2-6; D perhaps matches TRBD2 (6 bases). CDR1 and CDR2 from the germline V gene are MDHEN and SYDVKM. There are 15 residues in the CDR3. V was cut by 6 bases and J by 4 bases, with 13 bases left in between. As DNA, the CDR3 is TGTGCCAGCAGGGGGGAGGAAACAGGGGCCAACGTCCTGACTTTC. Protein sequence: CASRGEETGANVLTF. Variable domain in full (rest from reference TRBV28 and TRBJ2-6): DVKVTQSSRYLVKRTGEKVFLECVQDMDHENMFWYRQDPGLGLRLIYFSYDVKMKEKGDIPEGYSVSREKKERFSLILESASTNQTSMYLCASRGEETGANVLTFGAGSRLTVL.

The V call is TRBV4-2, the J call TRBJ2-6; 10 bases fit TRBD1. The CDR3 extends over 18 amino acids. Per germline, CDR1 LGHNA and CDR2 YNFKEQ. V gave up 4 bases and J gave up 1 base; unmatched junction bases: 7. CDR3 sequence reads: CASSRDGTGDSGANVLTF. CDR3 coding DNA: TGTGCCAGCAGCCGAGACGGGACAGGGGATTCTGGGGCCAACGTCCTGACTTTC.

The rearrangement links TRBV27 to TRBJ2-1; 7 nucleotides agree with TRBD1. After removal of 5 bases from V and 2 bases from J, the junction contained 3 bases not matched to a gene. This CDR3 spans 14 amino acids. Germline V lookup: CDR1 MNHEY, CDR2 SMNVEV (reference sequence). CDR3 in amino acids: CASSEGQTYNEQFF. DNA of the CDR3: TGTGCCAGCAGTGAGGGACAGACCTACAATGAGCAGTTCTTC.

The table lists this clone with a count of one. The CDR3 DNA is TGTGCCAGCAGCTTAGTTTATCGCTTCCGAGATAACTATGGCTACACCTTC. Translating gives CASSLVYRFRDNYGYTF. The V and J genes are TRBV11-2 and TRBJ1-2; D remains ambiguous. Germline V CDR1 and CDR2: SGHAT, FQNNGV. This CDR3 has 17 residues. With 1 base removed from V and 1 base from J, the gap between germline ends came to 16 bases. Variable domain in full (rest from reference TRBV11-2 and TRBJ1-2): EAGVAQSPRYKIIEKRQSVAFWCNPISGHATLYWYQQILGQGPKLLIQFQNNGVVDDSQLPKDRFSAERLKGVDSTLKIQPAKLEDSAVYLCASSLVYRFRDNYGYTFGSGTRLTVV.

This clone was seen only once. Written as DNA, the CDR3 is TGTGCCTGGAGGTCTAGGGGGAAAAAAGGGGAAAAACTGTTTTTT. Translation gives CAWRSRGKKGEKLFF. The chain links TRBV30 to TRBJ1-4; D might be TRBD1 (6 bases). CDR3 length: 15 residues. Germline CDR1 and CDR2: GTSNPN and SVGIG (reference sequence). Trimming cost V 3 bases and J 8 bases, with 19 bases left between them.

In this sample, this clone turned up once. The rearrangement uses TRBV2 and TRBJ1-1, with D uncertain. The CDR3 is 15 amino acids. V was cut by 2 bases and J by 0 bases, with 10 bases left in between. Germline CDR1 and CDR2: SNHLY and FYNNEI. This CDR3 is CASSERAGMNTEAFF. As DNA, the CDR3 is TGTGCCAGCAGTGAAAGGGCGGGGATGAACACTGAAGCTTTCTTT.

The CDR3 DNA sequence: TGTGCCAGCAGTCGCCCGACAGGGCTCACTGAAGCTTTCTTT. Its translation: CASSRPTGLTEAFF. The chain has TRBV6-5 and TRBJ1-1, with 7 bases matching TRBD1. Germline V gene sequence: CDR1 MNHEY, CDR2 SVGAGI. This CDR3 spans 14 amino acids. Germline trimming cut 5 bases from V and 4 bases from J; bases unmatched to any gene: 7.

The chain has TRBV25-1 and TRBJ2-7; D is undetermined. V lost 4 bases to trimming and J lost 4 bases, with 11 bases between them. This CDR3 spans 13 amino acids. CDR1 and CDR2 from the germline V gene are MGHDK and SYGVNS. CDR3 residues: CASSGYETYEQYF. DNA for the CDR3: TGTGCCAGCAGTGGCTACGAGACTTACGAGCAGTACTTC.

Written as DNA, the CDR3 is TGCAGTGCTAGCTACAACACTGAAGCTTTCTTT. Encoded protein: CSASYNTEAFF. The J gene is TRBJ1-1, the V gene TRBV20-1; D is uncertain. The germline V and J ends were trimmed by 3 bases and 2 bases, with 4 bases remaining between them. Germline V gene sequence: CDR1 DFQATT, CDR2 SNEGSKA (reference sequence). The CDR3 has 11 amino acids.

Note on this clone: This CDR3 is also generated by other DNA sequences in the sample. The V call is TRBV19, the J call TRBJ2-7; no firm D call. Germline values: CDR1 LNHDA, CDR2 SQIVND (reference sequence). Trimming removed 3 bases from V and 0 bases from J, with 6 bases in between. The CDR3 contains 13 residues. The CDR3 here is CASSISSSYEQYF. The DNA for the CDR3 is TGTGCCAGTAGTATCTCTAGCTCCTACGAGCAGTACTTC.

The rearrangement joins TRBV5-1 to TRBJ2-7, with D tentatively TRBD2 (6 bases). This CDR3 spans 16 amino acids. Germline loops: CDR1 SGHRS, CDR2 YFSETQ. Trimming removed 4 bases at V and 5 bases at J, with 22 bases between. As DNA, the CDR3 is TGCGCCAGCAGCGATGGGCTTGTGGGACTGGCCGACGAGCAGTACTTC. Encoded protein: CASSDGLVGLADEQYF.

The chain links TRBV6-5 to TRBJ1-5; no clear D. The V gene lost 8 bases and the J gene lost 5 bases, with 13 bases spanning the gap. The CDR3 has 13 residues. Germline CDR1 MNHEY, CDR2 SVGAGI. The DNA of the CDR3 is TGTGCCAGCGCGGGCAGACCCGATCAGCCCCAGCATTTT. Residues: CASAGRPDQPQHF.

This CDR3 is CSAPVLGGIYF. The CDR3 DNA is TGCAGTGCTCCTGTACTCGGGGGCATATATTTT. This sequence joins TRBV20-1 and TRBJ1-3; possible D gene TRBD1, 5 bases. The CDR3 is 11 amino acids. Germline lookup yields CDR1 DFQATT and CDR2 SNEGSKA (reference sequence). Trimming took off 5 bases at V and 12 bases at J, with 14 bases between the two ends.

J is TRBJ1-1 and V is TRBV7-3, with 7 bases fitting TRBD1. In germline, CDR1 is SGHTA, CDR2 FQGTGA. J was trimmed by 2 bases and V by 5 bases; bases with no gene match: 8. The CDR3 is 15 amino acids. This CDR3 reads CASSLKGQSNTEAFF. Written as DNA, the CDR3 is TGTGCCAGCAGCCTAAAGGGACAGTCTAACACTGAAGCTTTCTTT.

The CDR3 DNA sequence: TGTGCCACTGGGGCTAGCGGAAAAGAGCAGTTCTTC. Amino acids: CATGASGKEQFF. The J gene is TRBJ2-1, the V gene TRBV10-3, with TRBD2 matching over 7 bases. The CDR3 has 12 residues. Germline CDR1 is ENHRY and CDR2 is SYGVKD. V shed 10 bases and J 10 bases; nucleotides not matched to a gene: 10.

The DNA for the CDR3 is TGTGCCAGCAGCGTAGCCACAGGGGGAAATCAGCCCCAGCATTTT. It specifies CASSVATGGNQPQHF. The chain employs TRBV9 and TRBJ1-5; the match to TRBD1 covers 8 bases. CDR1 and CDR2 from the germline V gene are SGDLS and YYNGEE. There are 15 residues in the CDR3. After removal of 0 bases from V and 4 bases from J, the junction contained 3 bases not matched to a gene.

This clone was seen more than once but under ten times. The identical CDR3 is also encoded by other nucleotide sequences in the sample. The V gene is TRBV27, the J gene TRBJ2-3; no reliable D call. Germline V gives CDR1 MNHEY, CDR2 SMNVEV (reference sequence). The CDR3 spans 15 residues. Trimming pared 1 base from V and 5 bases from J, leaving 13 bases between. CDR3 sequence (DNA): TGTGCCAGCAGTTTATTACGAGAGATCCAAGATACGCAGTATTTT. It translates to CASSLLREIQDTQYF.

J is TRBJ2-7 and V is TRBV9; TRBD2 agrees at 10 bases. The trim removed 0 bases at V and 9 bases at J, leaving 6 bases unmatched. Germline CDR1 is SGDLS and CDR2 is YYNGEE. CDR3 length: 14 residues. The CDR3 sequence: CASSVGGTSVVQYF. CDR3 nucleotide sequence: TGTGCCAGCAGCGTAGGAGGGACTAGCGTAGTGCAGTACTTC.

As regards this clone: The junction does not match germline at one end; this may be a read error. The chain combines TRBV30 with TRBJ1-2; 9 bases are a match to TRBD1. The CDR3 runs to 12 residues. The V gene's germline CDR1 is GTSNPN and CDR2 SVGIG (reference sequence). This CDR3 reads CAWATGGFGYAF. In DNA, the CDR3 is TGTGCCTGGGCGACAGGGGGGTTTGGCTACGCCTTC.